The 19 T cell receptor beta chains below come from one sample, sequenced in a study of PD-1 blockade in mismatch repair-deficient tumors. The antigens these receptors bind are not known. Noted time point: identical approximately eleven-day culture without peptide (control). TCRdb's copy holds only in-frame clones and misses some; the assay was immunoSEQ multiplex PCR. The table records some 15,000 clones, 85% to 90% of them present only once. Sample: cells cultured in vitro, taken from a patient treated with pembrolizumab. The source of these receptors is an adult with mismatch repair-deficient cancer.

The chain joins TRBV7-8 to TRBJ2-5; 11 nucleotides agree with TRBD2. Looked up from germline, CDR1 is SGHVS and CDR2 is FQNEAQ. V was pared by 2 bases and J by 9 bases, with 17 bases of the junction left unmatched. The CDR3 runs 18 residues. Here the CDR3 reads CASSLTVGRLAGGGSQYF. Here the CDR3 DNA reads TGTGCCAGCAGCTTAACAGTTGGGCGGCTAGCGGGAGGAGGGTCCCAGTACTTC. The full variable domain, in which reference TRBV7-8 and TRBJ2-5 provide the parts outside the CDR3, is GAGVSQSPRYKVAKRGQDVALRCDPISGHVSLFWYQQALGQGPEFLTYFQNEAQLDKSGLPSDRFFAERPEGSVSTLKIQRTQQEDSAVYLCASSLTVGRLAGGGSQYFGPGTRLLVL.

This sequence joins TRBV5-1 and TRBJ2-5; unclear D gene. Trimming removed 5 bases at V and 2 bases at J, with 10 bases between. The CDR3 contains 13 residues. Germline V gene sequence: CDR1 SGHRS, CDR2 YFSETQ. The CDR3 spells CASRVGTQETQYF. DNA for the CDR3: TGCGCCAGCAGGGTCGGAACACAAGAGACCCAGTACTTC.

The rearrangement uses TRBV7-9 and TRBJ2-3, with a possible D match to TRBD2 (6 bases). Germline V gene lookup returns CDR1 SEHNR and CDR2 FQNEAQ (reference sequence). Trimming removed 7 bases at V and 2 bases at J, with 16 bases between. The CDR3 is made up of 15 amino acids. DNA of the CDR3: TGTGCCAGCACCAGGGACTCACACCTCACAGATACGCAGTATTTT. Its protein is CASTRDSHLTDTQYF. The whole variable domain, remainder taken from reference TRBV7-9 and TRBJ2-3, is DTGVSQNPRHKITKRGQNVTFRCDPISEHNRLYWYRQTLGQGPEFLTYFQNEAQLEKSRLLSDRFSAERPKGSFSTLEIQRTEQGDSAMYLCASTRDSHLTDTQYFGPGTRLTVL.

In DNA, the CDR3 is TGTGCCAGTAGTATCGCGACAGGTAGCTCTGGAAACACCATATATTTT. Translating gives CASSIATGSSGNTIYF. This sequence joins TRBV19 and TRBJ1-3, with D perhaps matching TRBD1 (6 bases). This CDR3 spans 16 amino acids. V shed 3 bases and J shed 0 bases, with 12 bases lying between them. CDR1 LNHDA and CDR2 SQIVND come from the germline V gene (reference sequence).

The chain joins TRBV30 to TRBJ1-4, with TRBD1 matching over 7 bases. The CDR3 totals 15 residues. With V trimmed by 2 bases and J by 5 bases, 8 bases remained unmatched. Per the germline V gene, CDR1 is GTSNPN and CDR2 is SVGIG (reference sequence). CDR3 in DNA: TGTGCCTGGAGTACGCCGGGACAGTCGAATGAAAAACTGTTTTTT. Amino acid sequence: CAWSTPGQSNEKLFF.

V usage is TRBV13 and J usage is TRBJ2-1; D is unresolved. Germline V gives CDR1 PRHDT, CDR2 FYEKMQ (reference sequence). V lost 0 bases, J lost 14 bases, and 5 bases lay in between. The CDR3 sequence is 10 residues long. CDR3 sequence reads: CASSLGKKFF. The CDR3 nucleotides are TGTGCCAGCAGCTTAGGTAAGAAGTTCTTC.

This chain joins TRBV5-1 and TRBJ2-1, with 9 bases aligning to TRBD1. The trim removed 4 bases at V and 4 bases at J, leaving 6 bases unmatched. CDR1 is SGHRS and CDR2 is YFSETQ in the germline V gene. The length of the CDR3 is 15 residues. The CDR3 DNA follows: TGCGCCAGCAGCCCCACGGGACAGGGATACAATGAGCAGTTCTTC. As protein: CASSPTGQGYNEQFF.

The V call is TRBV28, the J call TRBJ2-5; TRBD1 matches 10 bases. Germline V gives CDR1 MDHEN, CDR2 SYDVKM. The CDR3 is 13 residues long. Trimming cost V 9 bases and J 2 bases; bases outside gene matches: 3. The CDR3 loop is CARPGQGQETQYF. The CDR3 nucleotides are TGTGCCAGACCGGGACAGGGGCAAGAGACCCAGTACTTC.

The rearrangement links TRBV30 to TRBJ2-2; 13 bases line up with TRBD2. Germline CDR1 is GTSNPN and CDR2 is SVGIG (reference sequence). This CDR3 has 17 residues. Unmatched junction bases numbered 9, after V lost 2 bases and J lost 6 bases. The CDR3 loop reads CAWSPPRTSGSAGELFF. The CDR3 bases are TGTGCCTGGAGTCCACCTCGGACTAGCGGGAGTGCCGGGGAGCTGTTTTTT.

The chain employs TRBV13 and TRBJ1-4; 8 nucleotides line up with TRBD1. The trim removed 5 bases at V and 3 bases at J, leaving 11 bases unmatched. The CDR3 runs to 17 residues. Germline lookup yields CDR1 PRHDT and CDR2 FYEKMQ (reference sequence). Written as DNA, the CDR3 is TGTGCCAGCAGCGACAGACAGGGGAGTCTGGCTAATGAAAAACTGTTTTTT. Its protein product is CASSDRQGSLANEKLFF.

This chain links TRBV27 with TRBJ1-1; D gene unclear. CDR1 MNHEY and CDR2 SMNVEV come from the germline V gene (reference sequence). V dropped 5 bases and J dropped 3 bases, with 13 bases sitting between them. CDR3 length: 14 residues. Written as DNA, the CDR3 is TGTGCCAGCAGTCTCTCGTTAGTGGACACTGAAGCTTTCTTT. Residues: CASSLSLVDTEAFF.

V usage is TRBV6-5 and J usage is TRBJ1-2, with 9 bases identical to TRBD1. Germline-derived CDR1 and CDR2 are MNHEY and SVGAGI. V dropped 2 bases and J dropped 4; count of bases not matched to a gene: 2. This CDR3 has 14 amino acids. CDR3 sequence reads: CASSYRTGVYGYTF. DNA of the CDR3: TGTGCCAGCAGTTACAGGACAGGGGTCTATGGCTACACCTTC.

V and J are TRBV13 and TRBJ2-5; D is perhaps TRBD1 (5 bases). Germline assignment: CDR1 PRHDT and CDR2 FYEKMQ (reference sequence). V was clipped by 1 base and J by 5 bases, with 14 bases between them. The length of the CDR3 is 15 residues. The CDR3 nucleotides read TGTGCCAGCAGCTTAGAGACAGCTCCAGGGGAGACCCAGTACTTC. This encodes CASSLETAPGETQYF. Full variable domain (rest looked up from reference TRBV13 and TRBJ2-5): AAGVIQSPRHLIKEKRETATLKCYPIPRHDTVYWYQQGPGQDPQFLISFYEKMQSDKGSIPDRFSAQQFSDYHSELNMSSLELGDSALYFCASSLETAPGETQYFGPGTRLLVL.

The chain has TRBV10-3 and TRBJ2-3; TRBD1 is a possible D gene (6 bases). With 4 bases removed from V and 1 base from J, the gap between germline ends came to 12 bases. The CDR3 covers 15 residues. The germline V gene encodes CDR1 ENHRY and CDR2 SYGVKD. The CDR3 bases are TGTGCCATCAGTGGGGGGACATTACGCACAGATACGCAGTATTTT. Its translation: CAISGGTLRTDTQYF.

The rearrangement uses TRBV27 and TRBJ1-1; maybe TRBD1 (6 bases). There are 14 residues in the CDR3. Looked up from germline, CDR1 is MNHEY and CDR2 is SMNVEV (reference sequence). V was clipped by 4 bases and J by 4 bases, with 13 bases between them. The CDR3 here is CASSSPGGGTEAFF. The DNA for the CDR3 is TGTGCCAGCAGTTCCCCAGGAGGGGGCACTGAAGCTTTCTTT.

In this sample, this clone turned up once. The chain uses TRBV7-8 and TRBJ2-1; D uncertain. The V gene lost 3 bases and the J gene lost 5 bases, with 8 bases spanning the gap. The CDR3 runs 13 residues. Germline V gene lookup returns CDR1 SGHVS and CDR2 FQNEAQ. CDR3 coding DNA: TGTGCCAGCAGCTTCAATACAAACAATGAGCAGTTCTTC. The encoded protein is CASSFNTNNEQFF. Looking up the rest from reference TRBV7-8 and TRBJ2-1 gives the full variable domain: GAGVSQSPRYKVAKRGQDVALRCDPISGHVSLFWYQQALGQGPEFLTYFQNEAQLDKSGLPSDRFFAERPEGSVSTLKIQRTQQEDSAVYLCASSFNTNNEQFFGPGTRLTVL.

This rearrangement joins TRBV5-1 to TRBJ1-1; D unresolved. The length of the CDR3 is 15 residues. Trimming stripped 0 bases from V and 4 bases from J, with 13 bases between. The germline CDR1 and CDR2 sequences are SGHRS and YFSETQ. The chain's CDR3 is CASSLGFSKGTEAFF. CDR3 DNA sequence: TGCGCCAGCAGCTTGGGATTTAGTAAGGGCACTGAAGCTTTCTTT.

The chain uses TRBV7-2 and TRBJ2-5, with D hard to call. Trimming removed 3 bases at V and 1 base at J, with 3 bases between. The CDR3 has 12 amino acids. CDR1 is SGHTA, CDR2 FQGNSA, per germline. This CDR3 reads CASSFSQETQYF. Here the CDR3 DNA reads TGTGCCAGCAGCTTCAGCCAAGAGACCCAGTACTTC.

This chain links TRBV27 with TRBJ1-5, with a weak D call TRBD1 (5 bases). Germline V gives CDR1 MNHEY, CDR2 SMNVEV (reference sequence). Trimming pared 3 bases from V and 0 bases from J, leaving 9 bases between. CDR3 length: 15 residues. CDR3 nucleotide sequence: TGTGCCAGCAGTTTGTCGGGGGGTAGCAATCAGCCCCAGCATTTT. Protein product: CASSLSGGSNQPQHF.